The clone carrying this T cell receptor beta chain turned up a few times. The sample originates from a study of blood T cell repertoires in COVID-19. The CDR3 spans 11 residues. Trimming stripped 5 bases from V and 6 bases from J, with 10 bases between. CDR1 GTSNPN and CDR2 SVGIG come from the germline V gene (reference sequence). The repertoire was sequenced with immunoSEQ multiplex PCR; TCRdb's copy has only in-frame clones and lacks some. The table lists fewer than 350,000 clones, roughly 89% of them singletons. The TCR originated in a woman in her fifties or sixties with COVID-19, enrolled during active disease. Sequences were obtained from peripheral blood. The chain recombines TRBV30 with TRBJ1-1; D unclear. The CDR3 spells CAWDGVAEAFF. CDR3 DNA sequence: TGTGCCTGGGACGGGGTTGCTGAAGCTTTCTTT.